The clone carrying this T cell receptor (beta chain) came up many times. Its antigen remains unknown. Across 18 months, stable Graves' hyperthyroidism was marked by no progression to ophthalmopathy. The study excluded patients with uncontrolled infection, other autoimmune disease, pregnancy or lactation. The authors took PBMCs from about 9.5 ml fresh peripheral blood. The data were obtained in a study of T cells in Graves' hyperthyroidism and ophthalmopathy. Study-wide results and limits: The majority of expanded thyroid clonotypes above 0.001 also appeared in blood.

V shed 2 bases, J shed 9 bases, and the junction held 8 bases outside the gene matches. In germline, CDR1 is DFQATT, CDR2 SNEGSKA (reference sequence). This CDR3 contains 14 residues. Amplification of TCR beta CDR3 regions was performed using RNA transcripts as template. First-round RT-PCR of the TCR CDR3 relied on the HTBI primer set. TCRdb reprocessed the multiplex PCR reads with MiXCR, giving one entry per CDR3 protein. Of 550,000 to 600,000 distinct CDR3 sequences in the sample, approximately 15% were seen once. The TCR sequence derives from a woman under 30 with Graves' hyperthyroidism. The chain couples TRBV20-1 to TRBJ2-1; 9 nucleotides match TRBD1. Sequenced: blood. The DNA of the CDR3 is TGCAGTGCTAGACCCCCCGGACAGGGGATTGAGCAGTTCTTC. Amino acid sequence: CSARPPGQGIEQFF.